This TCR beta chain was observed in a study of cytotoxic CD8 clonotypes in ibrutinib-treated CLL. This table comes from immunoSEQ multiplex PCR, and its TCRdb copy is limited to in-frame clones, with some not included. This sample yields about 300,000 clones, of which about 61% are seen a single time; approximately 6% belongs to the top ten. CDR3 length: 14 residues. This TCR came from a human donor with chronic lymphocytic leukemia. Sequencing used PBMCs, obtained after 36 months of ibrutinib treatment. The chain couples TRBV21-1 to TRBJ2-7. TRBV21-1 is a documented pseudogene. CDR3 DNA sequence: TGTGCCAGCAGCCCCCTTGGGTTTGGGTACGAGCAGTACTTC. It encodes CASSPLGFGYEQYF.